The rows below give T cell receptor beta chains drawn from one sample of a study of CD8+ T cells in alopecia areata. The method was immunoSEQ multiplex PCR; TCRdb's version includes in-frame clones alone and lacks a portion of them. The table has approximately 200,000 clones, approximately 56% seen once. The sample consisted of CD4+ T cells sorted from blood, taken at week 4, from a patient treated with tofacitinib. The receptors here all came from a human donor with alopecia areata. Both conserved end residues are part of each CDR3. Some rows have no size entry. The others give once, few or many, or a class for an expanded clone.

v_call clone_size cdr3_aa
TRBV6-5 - CASSYSGGQETQYF
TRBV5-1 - CASSLAQPGADTQYF
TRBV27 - CASRALGGHNSYEQYF
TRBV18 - CASSPVRDQETQYF
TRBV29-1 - CSVASARTENLAKNIQYF
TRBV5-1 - CASSLTQGAGEDIQYF
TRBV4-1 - CASSGTGMVPFQETQYF
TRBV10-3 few CAISESGGTQYF
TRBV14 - CASMESGSYEQYF
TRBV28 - CASSSAGDIHDTQYF
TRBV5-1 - CASSLGVGANTGELFF
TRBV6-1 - CASSEADGIGYTF
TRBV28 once CASSLLTNAQFF
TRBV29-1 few CSSLSGGSYEQYF
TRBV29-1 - CSVEGAGGTQYF
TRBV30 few CAWGQRNQPQHF
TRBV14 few CASSQDLGSPLHF
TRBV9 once CASSVSGTPGETQYF
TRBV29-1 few CSVERQGSDEQYF
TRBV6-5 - CASSYSSTGQRTEAFF
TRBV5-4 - CASSLEDTGELFF
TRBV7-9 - CASSLRTGGHNSPLHF
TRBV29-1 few CSVEETGGSPDTQYF
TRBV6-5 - CASSYKRGRSGYTF
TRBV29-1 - CSVTGKGLGTDTQYF
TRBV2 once CASSGLPPEVYTF
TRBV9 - CASSVDRENSPLHF
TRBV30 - CAWSRPGGYEQYF
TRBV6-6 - CASALNTEAFF
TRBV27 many CASSPLTLRDTQYF
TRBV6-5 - CASRQGMTYGYTF
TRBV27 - CASSPPRGGREKLFF
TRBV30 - CAWIPWGSGNEKLFF
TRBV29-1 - CSARLAGQETQYF
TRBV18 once CASSPQETQYF
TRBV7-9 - CASSLGTDNSPLHF
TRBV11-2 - CASSPGLVDKETQYF
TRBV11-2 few CASSLEGIRNTEAFF
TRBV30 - CAWSYSPNQPQHF
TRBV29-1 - CSVGDSNYGYTF
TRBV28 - CASRAGSAVETQYF
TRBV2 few CASKPDLRGGEQFF
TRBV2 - CASSGTAPFDQPQHF
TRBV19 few CASTVGADTEAFF
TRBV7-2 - CASSLAASPNYGYTF
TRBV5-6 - CASSLSTDTQYF
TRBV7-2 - CASSVNTEAFF
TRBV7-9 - CASTSLVYTEAFF
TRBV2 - CASMYSGSTGELFF
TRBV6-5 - CASLGDFYTGELFF